The next 15 T cell receptor beta chains were all read from a single sample in a study of T cells in women clearing cervical HPV infection. Sequenced by immunoSEQ multiplex PCR; TCRdb stores in-frame clones only, minus some. Its table records about 33,000 clones. Specimen: blood buffy coat. These receptors all come from a woman between 18 and 70 years old with a cervical HPV16 infection that either progressed to CIN3+ or cleared (not recorded which).

To note about this clone: The sequenced fragment ends 3 residues before the CDR3 boundary, so the rest is inferred from the germline J gene. This chain joins TRBV19 and TRBJ1-1; unclear D gene. Trimming left V 7 bases short and J 1 base short, with 16 bases between. This CDR3 has 15 residues. Germline V gives CDR1 LNHDA, CDR2 SQIVND (reference sequence). The covered CDR3 bases are TGTGCCAGTACCTTCGACACCAAACCGAACACTGAA. It codes for CASTFDTKPNTE. Given in full, the CDR3 is CASTFDTKPNTEAFF. The full variable domain, rest sourced from reference TRBV19 and TRBJ1-1, is DGGITQSPKYLFRKEGQNVTLSCEQNLNHDAMYWYRQDPGQGLRLIYYSQIVNDFQKGDIAEGYSVSREKKESFPLTVTSAQKNPTAFYLCASTFDTKPNTEAFFGQGTRLTVV.

Details on this clone: The sequenced fragment ends 3 residues before the CDR3 boundary, so the rest is inferred from the germline J gene. This chain joins TRBV6-2 or TRBV6-3 and TRBJ2-6; 12 nucleotides line up with TRBD2. The CDR3 consists of 17 residues. CDR1 MNHEY and CDR2 SVGEGT come from the germline V gene. V trimming: 7 bases; J trimming: 0 bases; junction bases outside the gene matches: 4. The sequenced CDR3 bases are TGTGCCAGCAAGTCACTAGCGGGGGGCTCTGGGGCCAACGTC. This gives the protein CASKSLAGGSGANV. The complete CDR3 reads CASKSLAGGSGANVLTF.

In regard to this clone: The CDR3 end falls 3 residues outside the read, so it is completed with the germline J gene. The chain recombines TRBV7-2 with TRBJ2-2, with 8 nucleotides matching TRBD2. The V gene end was trimmed by 5 bases and the J gene end by 8 bases; junction bases not matched to a gene: 4. Looked up from germline, CDR1 is SGHTA and CDR2 is FQGNSA. The CDR3 contains 13 residues. The sequenced part of the CDR3 DNA is TGTGCCAGCAGCCCGGGGGGGGGAGGGGAG. Translated: CASSPGGGGE. In full, the CDR3 is CASSPGGGGELFF.

About this clone: The read comes to an end 3 residues before the CDR3 does, leaving the germline J gene to fill in the end. The V and J genes are TRBV7-6 and TRBJ2-2; 10 bases align to TRBD1. The CDR3 runs 15 residues. CDR1 and CDR2 (germline): SGHVS, FNYEAQ. The chain's CDR3 is CASSTTGTGDEKLFF. CDR3 DNA (partial): TGTGCCAGCAGTACCACTGGGACAGGGGATGAAAAG. The full variable domain, rest sourced from reference TRBV7-6 and TRBJ2-2, is GAGVSQSPRYKVTKRGQDVALRCDPISGHVSLYWYRQALGQGPEFLTYFNYEAQQDKSGLPNDRFSAERPEGSISTLTIQRTEQRDSAMYRCASSTTGTGDEKLFFGEGSRLTVL.

Turning to this clone: The read halts 3 residues ahead of the CDR3 end, with the missing end drawn from the germline J gene. The chain carries TRBV20-1 and TRBJ1-1, with 7 bases identical to TRBD1. Trimming cost V 4 bases and J 6 bases; bases outside gene matches: 14. This CDR3 has 15 amino acids. The V gene's germline CDR1 is DFQATT and CDR2 SNEGSKA (reference sequence). The part of the CDR3 DNA that was read is TGCAGTGCTACAAAATCCGAACAGGGGTTTCCTGAA. It is translated as CSATKSEQGFPE. From start to end, the CDR3 is CSATKSEQGFPEAFF.

In regard to this clone: At one boundary the junction diverges from the germline segment, which might be a read error. CDR3 bases read: TGCGCCAGCAGCCAAGGGGGGACTTCGACAGATACG. Its translation: CASSQGGTSTDT. The whole CDR3 region reads CASSQGGTSTDTQYF. The gene calls are TRBV4-2 and TRBJ2-3; tentatively, D is TRBD1 or TRBD2 (6 bases each). The observed sequence ends 3 residues before the CDR3 terminus, with the missing tail filled in from the germline J gene. Germline CDR1 reads LGHNA; CDR2 reads YNFKEQ. The CDR3 extends over 15 amino acids.

With respect to this clone: The read stops 3 residues short of the end of the CDR3; the missing end is completed from the germline J gene. The chain carries TRBV11-3 and TRBJ2-1, with 10 bases lining up with TRBD1. The trim removed 5 bases at V and 2 bases at J, leaving 3 bases unmatched. This CDR3 has 15 residues. The germline CDR1 and CDR2 sequences are SGHNT and YENEEA. The CDR3 DNA, read in part, is TGTGCCAGCAGCCGAGACAGGGGGCCCTACAATGAG. Encoded protein: CASSRDRGPYNE. The whole CDR3 sequence is CASSRDRGPYNEQFF.

A word on this clone: The CDR3 end falls 3 residues outside the read, so it is completed with the germline J gene. The chain carries TRBV19 and TRBJ1-2, with D hard to call. This CDR3 contains 15 residues. From germline, CDR1 is LNHDA and CDR2 SQIVND (reference sequence). The CDR3 protein is CASSISGDSNQPYTF. The covered CDR3 bases are TGTGCCAGTAGTATTTCCGGGGATAGCAATCAGCCC.

In regard to this clone: Read data end 3 residues before the CDR3 end; the end is taken from the germline J gene. This sequence joins TRBV6-1 and TRBJ2-4; 7 bases align to TRBD2. CDR3 length: 18 amino acids. Per the germline V gene, CDR1 is MNHNS and CDR2 is SASEGT. CDR3 loop: CASSEVRRGGGTNYGQYF. CDR3 bases read: TGTGCCAGCAGTGAAGTGCGACGGGGTGGCGGGACTAACTATGGT.

With respect to this clone: The CDR3 end falls 3 residues outside the read, so it is completed with the germline J gene. The chain recombines TRBV12-3 or TRBV12-4 with TRBJ2-2; 9 bases line up with TRBD2. Germline trimming cut 3 bases from V and 4 bases from J; bases unmatched to any gene: 6. There are 16 residues in the CDR3. The DNA read from the CDR3 is TGTGCCAGCAGTTTCCCCGGACTAGCGCCCACCGGGGAG. This sequence encodes CASSFPGLAPTGE. The full CDR3 is CASSFPGLAPTGELFF.

Remarks on this clone: The read gets to within 3 residues of the CDR3 end, and the germline J gene fills in the rest. The chain has TRBV19 and TRBJ1-2; TRBD1 matches 7 bases. Germline V gene data show CDR1 as LNHDA and CDR2 as SQIVND (reference sequence). The CDR3 extends over 16 amino acids. The part of the CDR3 DNA that was read is TGTGCCAGTAGGACCCTACAGGGGCCCCGCACAGATACC. It is translated as CASRTLQGPRTDT. The whole CDR3 protein is CASRTLQGPRTDTYTF. Based on the CDR3 plus reference TRBV19 and TRBJ1-2, the full variable domain is DGGITQSPKYLFRKEGQNVTLSCEQNLNHDAMYWYRQDPGQGLRLIYYSQIVNDFQKGDIAEGYSVSREKKESFPLTVTSAQKNPTAFYLCASRTLQGPRTDTYTFGSGTRLTVV.

On this clone: The sequenced fragment ends 3 residues before the CDR3 boundary, so the rest is inferred from the germline J gene. The chain employs TRBV4-2 and TRBJ1-4; possibly TRBD1 for D (5 bases). This CDR3 is 13 amino acids long. Germline CDR1 is LGHNA and CDR2 is YNFKEQ. V gave up 4 bases and J gave up 7 bases, with 10 bases separating them. Partial CDR3 DNA: TGTGCCAGCAGCCTGGGGCGTCGTGAAAAA. This sequence encodes CASSLGRREK. The full CDR3 reads CASSLGRREKLFF.

Concerning this clone itself: Read sequence stops 3 residues before the CDR3 end, and the germline J gene provides the missing end. The chain employs TRBV19 and TRBJ1-4; 8 positions agree with TRBD1. The CDR3 spans 15 residues. Germline V lookup: CDR1 LNHDA, CDR2 SQIVND (reference sequence). CDR3 bases read: TGTGCCAGTAGTGCAGGGGGCACCTATAATTCGCCA. It translates to CASSAGGTYNSP. In full, the CDR3 reads CASSAGGTYNSPLFF.

Concerning this clone: The CDR3 end falls 3 residues outside the read, so it is completed with the germline J gene. The chain uses TRBV20-1 and TRBJ2-3; 8 bases match TRBD2. There are 16 residues in the CDR3. The V gene's germline CDR1 is DFQATT and CDR2 SNEGSKA (reference sequence). The ends lost 6 bases at V and 0 bases at J; junction bases unmatched: 11. The CDR3 DNA, read in part, is TGCAGTGCGTATACCCCGGGAGGGGCCAGCACAGATACG. Protein: CSAYTPGGASTDT. The entire CDR3 reads CSAYTPGGASTDTQYF.

With regard to this clone: The missing CDR3 end, 3 residues past where the read stops, is filled in from the germline J gene. V and J are TRBV4-1 and TRBJ1-1; the match to TRBD1 covers 7 bases. Germline V CDR1 and CDR2: MGHRA, YSYEKL. The J segment lost 0 bases and the V segment lost 3 bases, leaving 7 bases of the junction unmatched. This CDR3 has 16 amino acids. Incomplete CDR3 DNA: TGCGCCAGCAGCCATCTTTTGACAGGGTTGAACACTGAA. Residues: CASSHLLTGLNTE. The complete CDR3 reads CASSHLLTGLNTEAFF.